Sequencing of this TCR beta chain was carried out in a study of blood T cell repertoires in COVID-19 (dated by TCRdb to about 2020). For context, the study as a whole: The collaborator samples originated in the United States, Italy and Spain and spanned the acute and convalescent phases of COVID-19. The prospective study material was composed of cDNA or gDNA derived from T cells, B-cell-depleted T cells, or PBMCs. Deeply sampled blood TCRbeta repertoires from subjects exposed to, actively infected with, or recovered from COVID-19 were included in the dataset. The repertoires were released in a freely available public database intended as a resource for research on the immune response to SARS-CoV-2. Samples were obtained from the ongoing ImmuneRACE study (first 160 participants) and from about 1,300 subjects provided by 6 global collaborators. Nearly every sample came with metadata listing a de-identified subject ID, COVID-19 status, age in years and sex. Where HLA class I and class II types were available, the types were taken from metadata supplied by the sample provider, not from assay-based typing.

Here is what the overall study found, with its caveats: How much clinical and demographic metadata was included differed by source and by participant, and the metadata was provided uncurated.

TCRbeta CDR3 regions were amplified from genomic DNA using the immunoSEQ Assay, a bias-controlled multiplex PCR. Turning to the authors' computational methods: The number of nucleated cells in each sample was estimated by amplification of reference gene primers within the assay. To quantify the absolute abundance of each unique TCRbeta CDR3 rearrangement, sequence reads were collapsed and filtered. For each sample, productive Simpson clonality was calculated as the square root of Simpson's diversity index across productive rearrangements. What TCRdb holds here is the immuneACCESS table cut down to in-frame rearrangements. Part of the clones is not present; checked against another copy, under half of the missing clones reflect an unresolved V gene, and the others are unexplained. The DNA was the basis for D and trimming; V, J and clone size are from that table. This sample gives around 70,000 clones in total; roughly 82% of them show up just once. The ten biggest clones cover 1.8% of the sample.

Measured from the cysteine to the phenylalanine, the CDR3 is 14 residues long. Just CDR3 DNA is preserved here, 42 bases in frame from base 1. Here V drops 3 bases and J drops 9 bases, and the junction holds 4 bases not matched to any gene. The germline V gene encodes CDR1 MDHEN and CDR2 SYDVKM. This clone appeared a single time. It lacks a known antigen. Qualities for individual bases were not recorded, and no much larger clone is one base off. Whole blood was collected in K2EDTA tubes by collaborating institutions according to the institutions' own protocols. For TCRbeta analysis, collaborators shipped samples as frozen whole blood, isolated PBMCs, or DNA extracted from either of those sample types.

The TCR sequence derives from a woman aged 55-69 years with acute or convalescent COVID-19. This receptor chain uses TRBV28 and TRBJ1-6, with 8 bases matching TRBD1. The sample was peripheral blood. The DNA is as follows: TGTGCCAGCAGTTTTTCAGGGGGCCTTTCACCCCTCCACTTT. This codes for CASSFSGGLSPLHF.